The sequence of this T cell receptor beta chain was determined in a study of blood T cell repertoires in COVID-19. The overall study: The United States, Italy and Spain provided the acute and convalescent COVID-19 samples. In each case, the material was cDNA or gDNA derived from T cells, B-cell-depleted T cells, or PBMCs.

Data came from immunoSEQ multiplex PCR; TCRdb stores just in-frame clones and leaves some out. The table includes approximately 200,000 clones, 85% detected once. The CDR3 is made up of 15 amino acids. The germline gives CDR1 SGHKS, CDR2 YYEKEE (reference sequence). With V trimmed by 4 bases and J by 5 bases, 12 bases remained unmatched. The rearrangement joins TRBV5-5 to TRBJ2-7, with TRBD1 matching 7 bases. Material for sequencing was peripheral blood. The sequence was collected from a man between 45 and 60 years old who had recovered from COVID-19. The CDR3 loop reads CASSLDRSPSDEQYF. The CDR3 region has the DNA TGTGCCAGCAGCCTGGACAGGTCCCCTTCAGACGAGCAGTACTTC.